The 3 T cell receptor beta chains below were found in one sample sequenced in a study of cytomegalovirus exposure and HLA in healthy donors. Researchers ran the PCR with 60 Vbeta and 13 Jbeta primers. The assay was immunoSEQ multiplex PCR, and TCRdb's table has in-frame clones only and misses some. Among under 300,000 clones listed, about 86% were seen once. Material: PBMCs. These receptor sequences come from a woman aged 60 to 75 in good health and CMV-seropositive.

The chain uses TRBV15 and TRBJ1-1, with a possible D match to TRBD1 (6 bases). Germline CDR1 and CDR2: LNHNV and YYDKDF (reference sequence). The ends were cut back, 1 base at V and 0 bases at J, with 15 bases in the middle. The CDR3 runs 17 residues. The DNA of the CDR3 is TGTGCCACCAGCAGAGTCAGGGGTATAGGCATGAACACTGAAGCTTTCTTT. This encodes CATSRVRGIGMNTEAFF.

This chain links TRBV28 with TRBJ2-7, with D perhaps matching TRBD2 (5 bases). Trimming removed 6 bases at V and 2 bases at J, with 17 bases between. The germline V gene encodes CDR1 MDHEN and CDR2 SYDVKM. CDR3 length equals 15 residues. CDR3 sequence (DNA): TGTGCCAGCAGACCCCCCTACGGGGAACCCTACGAGCAGTACTTC. This encodes CASRPPYGEPYEQYF.

Worth noting for this clone: This specimen includes other DNA sequences encoding the same CDR3. The V gene is TRBV5-1, the J gene TRBJ1-2; tentatively, D is TRBD1 (6 bases). The CDR3 loop spans 13 amino acids. The V and J ends lost 0 bases and 4 bases respectively, with 7 bases between them. CDR1 is SGHRS and CDR2 is YFSETQ in the germline V gene. CDR3 bases: TGCGCCAGCAGCTTGGCGGACAGCTATGGCTACACCTTC. This gives the protein CASSLADSYGYTF.